These T cell receptor beta chains were read from a single sample in a study of cytomegalovirus exposure and HLA in healthy donors. This table comes from immunoSEQ multiplex PCR, and its TCRdb copy is limited to in-frame clones, with some not included. In the table there are 220,000 or so clones, 78% of which are singletons. Sequenced: PBMCs. Receptor source: a male donor in good health and CMV-seronegative. CDR3s leave out the opening cysteine and the closing phenylalanine or tryptophan. The order of the fields is V gene, CDR3 protein.

v_gene: TRBV7-9; CDR3aa: SSSTGTGVIEQY
v_gene: TRBV27; CDR3aa: ASSPRRSRVYEQY
v_gene: TRBV6-1; CDR3aa: ASSVSSDSYEQY
v_gene: TRBV10-3; CDR3aa: AIGPFAEGKRRTDTQY
v_gene: TRBV7-3; CDR3aa: ASSLTSQGNNEQF
v_gene: TRBV19; CDR3aa: ASSMNTEAF
v_gene: TRBV6-5; CDR3aa: ASSRQGPYEQY
v_gene: TRBV19; CDR3aa: ASSADSYEQY
v_gene: TRBV15; CDR3aa: ATSRDVTLQGANGYT
v_gene: TRBV27; CDR3aa: ASKLAGVQETQY
v_gene: TRBV27; CDR3aa: ASSFQGASNQPQH
v_gene: TRBV9; CDR3aa: ASSEGPGGTTYEQY
v_gene: TRBV7-9; CDR3aa: SSSPPGATGELF
v_gene: TRBV2; CDR3aa: ASRGTGNSASPLH
v_gene: TRBV28; CDR3aa: ASSPATGGNQPQH
v_gene: TRBV4-2; CDR3aa: ASSQDGQNYGYT
v_gene: TRBV7-9; CDR3aa: ASSGGAGGSMNTDTQY
v_gene: TRBV9; CDR3aa: ASSVGAGIREKLF
v_gene: TRBV6-6; CDR3aa: ASSFGREDGYT
v_gene: TRBV6-6; CDR3aa: ASSYYAGSPYEQY
v_gene: TRBV7-9; CDR3aa: ASILTGVNYGYT
v_gene: TRBV7-2; CDR3aa: ASSSGLAAGEQY
v_gene: TRBV5-1; CDR3aa: ASSATNRGSYEQY
v_gene: TRBV19; CDR3aa: ASSLGGLAGGETQY
v_gene: TRBV18; CDR3aa: ASSPETDRVDTQY
v_gene: TRBV2; CDR3aa: ASSVRQGIFWPQH
v_gene: TRBV15; CDR3aa: ATSRGRPNGANVLT